This T cell receptor (beta chain) was recovered during a study of neurological immune-mediated disorders. Regarding the study as a whole: The study found the most TCR clonal expansion in HTLV-1-associated myelopathy and the least in multiple sclerosis, below healthy controls.

The cDNA came from 5'RACE with 10-nucleotide random UMIs. In TCRdb, the 5' RACE reads were re-called with MiXCR into one record per CDR3 protein. The table includes under 85,000 distinct CDR3 sequences, 10% detected once. At least ten counts were recorded for this clonotype. Its cognate antigen is unknown. The CDR3 has 15 amino acids. The V and J ends lost 5 bases and 3 bases, in that order; junction bases with no gene match: 6. From germline, CDR1 is MNHEY and CDR2 SVGAGI. Sequenced: PBMCs. This clonotype originated in a man aged 35 to 55 in good health. The chain is built from TRBV6-5 and TRBJ1-4, with 7 bases fitting TRBD1. Written as DNA, the CDR3 is TGTGCCAGCAGTACGAGGACAGGAGCTAATGAAAAACTGTTTTTT. Its translation is CASSTRTGANEKLFF.